These 9 T cell receptor beta chains were all obtained from the same sample, sequenced in a study of T cell clonality in common variable immunodeficiency. Data came from immunoSEQ multiplex PCR; TCRdb stores just in-frame clones and leaves some out. Observed in the sample are about 40,000 clones, none of them singletons. Sequencing input: peripheral blood mononuclear cells. Every receptor here comes from a person between 18 and 75 years old in good health.

This clone has a handful of counts. A junction boundary mismatches the germline segment, possibly from a read error. The read comes to an end 3 residues before the CDR3 does, leaving the germline J gene to fill in the end. The sample has other DNA sequences that encode this CDR3 too. The V gene is TRBV5-1, the J gene TRBJ1-3; TRBD1 aligns across 7 bases. Per the germline V gene, CDR1 is SGHRS and CDR2 is YFSETQ. This CDR3 contains 15 residues. The sequenced CDR3 bases are TGCGCCAGCAGCTCTCGGACAGGCCGAGGAAACACA. The encoded protein is CASSSRTGRGNT. In full, the CDR3 is CASSSRTGRGNTIYF.

This clone was detected ten times or more. The read falls 3 residues short of the CDR3 end, and the missing part is taken from the germline J gene. This chain joins TRBV6-1 and TRBJ1-4; D uncertain. Looked up from germline, CDR1 is MNHNS and CDR2 is SASEGT. CDR3 length: 12 residues. Trimming pared 2 bases from V and 8 bases from J, leaving 6 bases between. The part of the CDR3 DNA that was read is TGTGCCAGCAGTGAATTAGGGGAAAAA. Translated, it gives CASSELGEK. The full CDR3 protein is CASSELGEKLFF.

This clone came up many times. The CDR3 goes on 3 residues after the read ends, and that part is filled in from the germline J gene. The V call is TRBV7-2, the J call TRBJ2-5; a weak D match, TRBD1 (5 bases). The germline V and J ends were trimmed by 4 bases and 5 bases, with 14 bases remaining between them. This CDR3 has 14 residues. The germline gives CDR1 SGHTA, CDR2 FQGNSA. CDR3 amino acids: CASSWSGRPETQYF. Partial CDR3 DNA: TGTGCCAGCAGCTGGTCAGGGCGGCCCGAGACC.

This clone was detected ten times or more. The read terminates 3 residues ahead of where the CDR3 ends, so the germline J gene completes it. This chain links TRBV30 with TRBJ1-2, with TRBD1 identical over 7 bases. V lost 4 bases, J lost 7 bases, and 3 bases stayed unmatched. This CDR3 has 11 amino acids. Germline V CDR1 and CDR2: GTSNPN, SVGIG (reference sequence). The CDR3 protein is CAWTRQGGYTF. The sequenced CDR3 bases are TGTGCCTGGACCCGACAGGGTGGC.

This clone was detected ten times or more. The sequenced CDR3 bases are TGTGCCAGTAACTTCGTACGGGACAGGGGGCATGGTGAG. Translation: CASNFVRDRGHGE. The CDR3 in its entirety is CASNFVRDRGHGEQFF. The rearrangement uses TRBV19 and TRBJ2-1; 12 bases align to TRBD1. Read sequence stops 3 residues before the CDR3 end, and the germline J gene provides the missing end. This CDR3 contains 16 residues. Germline loops: CDR1 LNHDA, CDR2 SQIVND (reference sequence). The V segment lost 7 bases and the J segment 9 bases; nucleotides outside the gene matches: 13. Combining the CDR3 with reference TRBV19 and TRBJ2-1 gives the whole variable domain DGGITQSPKYLFRKEGQNVTLSCEQNLNHDAMYWYRQDPGQGLRLIYYSQIVNDFQKGDIAEGYSVSREKKESFPLTVTSAQKNPTAFYLCASNFVRDRGHGEQFFGPGTRLTVL.

This clone showed up many times. The CDR3 extends 3 residues past the end of the read, so its final part is completed from the germline J gene. The V gene is TRBV19, the J gene TRBJ1-1; unclear D gene. This CDR3 region has 14 residues. V gave up 11 bases and J gave up 0 bases, with 16 bases separating them. Germline V CDR1 and CDR2: LNHDA, SQIVND (reference sequence). CDR3 sequence reads: CACLRTGLNTEAFF. CDR3 bases read: TGTGCCTGCCTAAGGACGGGGTTGAACACTGAA.

This clone was counted many times. The read falls 3 residues short of the CDR3 end, and the missing part is taken from the germline J gene. This chain connects TRBV2 to TRBJ1-1; D is uncertain. In germline, CDR1 is SNHLY, CDR2 FYNNEI. This CDR3 region has 13 residues. V was trimmed by 2 bases and J by 2 bases, leaving 6 bases between them. CDR3 sequence reads: CASSERVNTEAFF. The sequenced part of the CDR3 DNA is TGTGCCAGCAGTGAAAGGGTAAACACTGAA.

This clone was seen ten or more times. The sequence runs out 3 residues before the end of the CDR3; the remainder is reconstructed from the germline J gene. The chain joins TRBV10-3 to TRBJ1-6; D may be TRBD1 (6 bases). Trimming took 8 bases from V and 7 from J, leaving 12 bases between them. CDR3 length: 13 amino acids. Germline V gene lookup returns CDR1 ENHRY and CDR2 SYGVKD. CDR3: CAICRGENSPLHF. CDR3 bases read: TGTGCCATCTGCAGGGGAGAGAATTCACCC.

Many counts were recorded for this clone. At the DNA level, this CDR3 is encoded by other sequences in the same sample as well. The CDR3 DNA, read in part, is TGCAGTGCTAGTGGGGACAGGGGACGGGCAGATACG. Translating gives CSASGDRGRADT. The entire CDR3 reads CSASGDRGRADTQYF. The V and J genes are TRBV20-1 and TRBJ2-3, with 10 bases lining up with TRBD1. Read data end 3 residues before the CDR3 end; the end is taken from the germline J gene. V gave up 3 bases and J gave up 4 bases; unmatched junction bases: 7. Germline loops: CDR1 DFQATT, CDR2 SNEGSKA (reference sequence). The CDR3 covers 15 residues.